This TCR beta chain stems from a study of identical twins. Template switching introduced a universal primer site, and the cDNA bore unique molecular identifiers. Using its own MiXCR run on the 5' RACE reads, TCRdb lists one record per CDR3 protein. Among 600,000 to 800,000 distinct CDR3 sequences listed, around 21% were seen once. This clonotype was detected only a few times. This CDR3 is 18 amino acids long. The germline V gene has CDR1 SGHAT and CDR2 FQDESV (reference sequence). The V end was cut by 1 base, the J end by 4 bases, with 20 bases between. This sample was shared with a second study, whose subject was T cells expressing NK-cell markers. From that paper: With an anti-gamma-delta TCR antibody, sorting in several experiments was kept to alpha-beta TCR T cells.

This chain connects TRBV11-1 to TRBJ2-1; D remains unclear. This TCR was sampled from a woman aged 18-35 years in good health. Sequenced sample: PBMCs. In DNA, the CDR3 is TGTGCCAGCAGCTTAGTTGTCTCCGGATACAAAGCGTACAATGAGCAGTTCTTC. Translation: CASSLVVSGYKAYNEQFF.